The source of this T cell receptor beta chain is a study of cytomegalovirus exposure and HLA in healthy donors. General study results and limits: It was 150 to 200 TCR beta chains that were listed as cytomegalovirus-associated. Association with HLA alleles at 0.05 false discovery rate was found for approximately 18,000 TCR beta sequences in a later analysis.

CDR1 is SNHLY and CDR2 is FYNNEI in the germline V gene. This CDR3 comprises 13 residues. Deletions cut 6 bases from V and 0 bases from J, with 8 bases between. With regard to this clone: Its specificity is unknown.

13 Jbeta primers and 60 Vbeta primers were used for the PCR. Repertoires were generated with immunoSEQ multiplex PCR, while TCRdb's copy carries only in-frame clones and drops some. The sample has about 120,000 clones, roughly 82% seen once; the top ten hold roughly 3%. The sequencing sample was made of PBMCs. This clonotype was obtained from a middle-aged woman in good health and CMV-seropositive. The V call is TRBV2, the J call TRBJ1-2; D is unresolved. The CDR3 nucleotides read TGTGCCAGCAGCGAGACACCTAACTATGGCTACACCTTC. It codes for CASSETPNYGYTF.